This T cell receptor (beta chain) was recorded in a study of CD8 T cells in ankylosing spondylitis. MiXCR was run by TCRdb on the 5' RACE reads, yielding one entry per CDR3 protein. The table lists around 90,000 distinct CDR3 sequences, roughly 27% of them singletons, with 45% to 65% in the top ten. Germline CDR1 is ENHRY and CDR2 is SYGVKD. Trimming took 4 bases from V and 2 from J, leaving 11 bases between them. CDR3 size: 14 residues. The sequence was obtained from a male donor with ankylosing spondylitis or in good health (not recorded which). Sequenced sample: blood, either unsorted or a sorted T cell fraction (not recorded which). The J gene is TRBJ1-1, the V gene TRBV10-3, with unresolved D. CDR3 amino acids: CAISVGVKNTEAFF. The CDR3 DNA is TGTGCCATCAGTGTTGGGGTAAAAAACACTGAAGCTTTCTTT.